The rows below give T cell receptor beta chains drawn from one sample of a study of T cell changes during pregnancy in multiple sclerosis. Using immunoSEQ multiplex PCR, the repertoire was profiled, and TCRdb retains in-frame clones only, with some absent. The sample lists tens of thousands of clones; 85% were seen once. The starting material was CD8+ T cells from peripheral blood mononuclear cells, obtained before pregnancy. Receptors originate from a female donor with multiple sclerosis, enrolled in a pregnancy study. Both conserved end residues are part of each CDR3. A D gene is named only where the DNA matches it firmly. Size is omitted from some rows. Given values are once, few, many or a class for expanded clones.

CDR3: CASSLRGSGNTIYF
DNA: TGTGCCAGCAGTTTAAGGGGTTCTGGAAACACCATATATTTT
V: TRBV28
D: NA
J: TRBJ1-3
size: large

CDR3: CASSFGVFRGDTQYF
DNA: TGTGCCAGCAGTTTCGGGGTATTTAGAGGAGATACGCAGTATTTT
V: TRBV27
D: NA
J: TRBJ2-3
size: NA

CDR3: CASSGWTWILFYEQYF
DNA: TGTGCCAGCAGTGGGTGGACATGGATTCTTTTTTACGAGCAGTACTTC
V: TRBV6-4
D: NA
J: TRBJ2-7
size: NA

CDR3: CASSLAKGQGFSGANVLTF
DNA: TGCGCCAGCAGCTTGGCTAAGGGACAGGGGTTTTCTGGGGCCAACGTCCTGACTTTC
V: TRBV5-1
D: TRBD1
J: TRBJ2-6
size: NA

CDR3: CASSVPGPYEQYF
DNA: TGCGCCAGCAGTGTTCCAGGGCCCTACGAGCAGTACTTC
V: TRBV10-2
D: NA
J: TRBJ2-7
size: NA

CDR3: CASSEQARQPQHF
DNA: TGTGCCAGCAGTGAGCAGGCCCGGCAGCCCCAGCATTTT
V: TRBV6-4
D: NA
J: TRBJ1-5
size: NA

CDR3: CASSRQLDRLNEQYF
DNA: TGTGCCAGCAGCCGGCAATTGGACAGGCTCAACGAGCAGTACTTC
V: TRBV7-9
D: TRBD1
J: TRBJ2-7
size: NA

CDR3: CASRTGTSSYNEQFF
DNA: TGTGCCAGCAGAACCGGGACTAGCTCCTACAATGAGCAGTTCTTC
V: TRBV27
D: TRBD2
J: TRBJ2-1
size: NA

CDR3: CASNDRGGEQYF
DNA: TGTGCCAGCAACGACCGGGGGGGCGAGCAGTACTTC
V: TRBV5-5
D: TRBD2
J: TRBJ2-7
size: NA

CDR3: CASSLWTSGPYNEQFF
DNA: TGCGCCAGCAGCTTGTGGACTAGCGGGCCCTACAATGAGCAGTTCTTC
V: TRBV5-1
D: TRBD2
J: TRBJ2-1
size: NA

CDR3: CASSHGTGYEKLFF
DNA: TGTGCCAGCAGCCACGGGACAGGTTATGAAAAACTGTTTTTT
V: TRBV7-2
D: TRBD1
J: TRBJ1-4
size: NA

CDR3: CASSPGQGPQETQYF
DNA: TGTGCCAGCAGTCCTGGACAGGGACCACAAGAGACCCAGTACTTC
V: TRBV28
D: TRBD1
J: TRBJ2-5
size: NA

CDR3: CASSLSAGGFAGELFF
DNA: TGTGCCAGCAGTTTATCGGCGGGAGGGTTCGCCGGGGAGCTGTTTTTT
V: TRBV27
D: TRBD2
J: TRBJ2-2
size: NA

CDR3: CASSDSTNSPLHF
DNA: TGTGCCAGCAGTGACTCGACAAATTCACCCCTCCACTTT
V: TRBV6-4
D: NA
J: TRBJ1-6
size: few

CDR3: CAWSPGYSYEQYF
DNA: TGTGCCTGGAGTCCGGGTTACTCCTACGAGCAGTACTTC
V: TRBV30
D: NA
J: TRBJ2-7
size: NA

CDR3: CASSFSGQGNEQFF
DNA: TGTGCCAGCAGTTTCAGCGGACAGGGCAATGAGCAGTTCTTC
V: TRBV6-4
D: TRBD1
J: TRBJ2-1
size: NA

CDR3: CASSLDRWERGTYEQYF
DNA: TGTGCCAGCAGCTTAGATCGTTGGGAGCGGGGCACCTACGAGCAGTACTTC
V: TRBV11-2
D: TRBD2
J: TRBJ2-7
size: NA

CDR3: CASSWGWGVNEQFF
DNA: TGTGCCAGCAGTTGGGGTTGGGGGGTCAATGAGCAGTTCTTC
V: TRBV5-5
D: NA
J: TRBJ2-1
size: NA

CDR3: CASREGQGLSAYEQYF
DNA: TGCGCCAGCAGAGAGGGACAGGGCCTCAGTGCTTACGAGCAGTACTTC
V: TRBV10-1
D: TRBD1
J: TRBJ2-7
size: NA

CDR3: CASSEGLQGDQPQHF
DNA: TGTGCCAGCAGCGAGGGTTTACAGGGAGACCAGCCCCAGCATTTT
V: TRBV5-6
D: NA
J: TRBJ1-5
size: once

CDR3: CASSLVGQGRSYEQYF
DNA: TGTGCCAGCAGCTTAGTAGGGCAGGGCCGCTCCTACGAGCAGTACTTC
V: TRBV11-2
D: NA
J: TRBJ2-7
size: NA

CDR3: CASSQEQGALLF
DNA: TGCGCCAGCAGCCAAGAGCAGGGGGCGCTGCTTTTC
V: TRBV4-1
D: TRBD1
J: TRBJ1-2
size: NA

CDR3: CASSQEVPRTGILYEQYF
DNA: TGTGCCAGCAGCCAAGAAGTTCCCCGGACAGGGATTCTATACGAGCAGTACTTC
V: TRBV14
D: TRBD1
J: TRBJ2-7
size: NA

CDR3: CAWSLGGSEQYF
DNA: TGTGCCTGGAGCCTGGGGGGTAGCGAGCAGTACTTC
V: TRBV30
D: NA
J: TRBJ2-7
size: NA

CDR3: CASSDRDRGHEKLFF
DNA: TGTGCCAGTAGTGACCGGGACAGGGGACACGAAAAACTGTTTTTT
V: TRBV19
D: TRBD1
J: TRBJ1-4
size: NA

CDR3: CASQGLWGTGTEKLFF
DNA: TGTGCCAGCCAGGGCCTTTGGGGGACAGGCACTGAAAAACTGTTTTTT
V: TRBV28
D: TRBD1
J: TRBJ1-4
size: NA

CDR3: CASSSSGGQELFF
DNA: TGTGCCAGCAGCTCCTCAGGGGGCCAGGAGCTGTTTTTT
V: TRBV13
D: TRBD1
J: TRBJ2-2
size: NA

CDR3: CASSFGYAGIGEQFF
DNA: TGTGCCAGCAGTTTTGGATACGCGGGGATCGGTGAGCAGTTCTTC
V: TRBV27
D: NA
J: TRBJ2-1
size: once

CDR3: CASSDLGIAVSTGELFF
DNA: TGTGCCAGCAGTGACTTGGGGATAGCGGTTAGCACCGGGGAGCTGTTTTTT
V: TRBV2
D: NA
J: TRBJ2-2
size: NA

CDR3: CASSPRGWGTEAFF
DNA: TGTGCCAGCAGCCCCAGGGGTTGGGGCACTGAAGCTTTCTTT
V: TRBV5-6
D: NA
J: TRBJ1-1
size: NA

CDR3: CASSLGLVSYEQYF
DNA: TGTGCCAGCAGCTTGGGACTAGTGTCCTACGAGCAGTACTTC
V: TRBV13
D: TRBD2
J: TRBJ2-7
size: NA

CDR3: CASSLPGLGNQPQHF
DNA: TGTGCCAGCAGTTTACCAGGGCTGGGCAATCAGCCCCAGCATTTT
V: TRBV6-1
D: NA
J: TRBJ1-5
size: few

CDR3: CASSRGVRGKAFF
DNA: TGTGCCAGCAGCCGGGGTGTTCGGGGGAAAGCTTTCTTT
V: TRBV7-6
D: NA
J: TRBJ1-1
size: NA

CDR3: CASSIGSGVLNQPQHF
DNA: TGTGCCAGTAGTATAGGGTCGGGGGTCCTCAATCAGCCCCAGCATTTT
V: TRBV19
D: NA
J: TRBJ1-5
size: NA

CDR3: CTSSQEHGDTGELFF
DNA: TGCACCAGCAGCCAAGAGCACGGGGACACCGGGGAGCTGTTTTTT
V: TRBV1
D: NA
J: TRBJ2-2
size: once

CDR3: CASSLGGAEAFF
DNA: TGTGCCAGCAGTTTAGGGGGGGCTGAAGCTTTCTTT
V: TRBV28
D: NA
J: TRBJ1-1
size: NA

CDR3: CASSVSGSSTDTQYF
DNA: TGTGCCAGCAGCGTTAGCGGGAGCAGCACAGATACGCAGTATTTT
V: TRBV9
D: TRBD2
J: TRBJ2-3
size: NA

CDR3: CASSPTGGNTEAFF
DNA: TGTGCCAGCAGCCCAACGGGGGGGAACACTGAAGCTTTCTTT
V: TRBV7-3
D: NA
J: TRBJ1-1
size: NA

CDR3: CASSQTGAAYEQYF
DNA: TGTGCCAGCAGTCAGACAGGGGCCGCCTACGAGCAGTACTTC
V: TRBV6-5
D: TRBD1
J: TRBJ2-7
size: NA

CDR3: CASSRIGLAGGYREQYF
DNA: TGCGCCAGCAGCCGAATAGGACTAGCGGGAGGATATCGCGAGCAGTACTTC
V: TRBV4-1
D: TRBD2
J: TRBJ2-7
size: NA

CDR3: CAWRYRGGSPLHF
DNA: TGTGCCTGGAGGTACAGGGGCGGTTCACCCCTCCACTTT
V: TRBV30
D: TRBD1
J: TRBJ1-6
size: NA

CDR3: CSVLVGGSNQPQHF
DNA: TGCAGCGTTCTGGTGGGAGGGAGCAATCAGCCCCAGCATTTT
V: TRBV29-1
D: NA
J: TRBJ1-5
size: NA

CDR3: CASSWTGGGNQPQHF
DNA: TGTGCCAGCAGCTGGACAGGGGGCGGAAATCAGCCCCAGCATTTT
V: TRBV28
D: TRBD1
J: TRBJ1-5
size: NA

CDR3: CASSYRGRVGTEAFF
DNA: TGTGCCAGCAGTTACCGGGGGAGGGTTGGCACTGAAGCTTTCTTT
V: TRBV6-6
D: NA
J: TRBJ1-1
size: few

CDR3: CASSETGGPTDTQYF
DNA: TGTGCCAGCAGTGAAACAGGGGGCCCAACAGATACGCAGTATTTT
V: TRBV6-4
D: TRBD1
J: TRBJ2-3
size: NA

CDR3: CASSSEHRDRGPEQYF
DNA: TGTGCCAGCAGCTCAGAACACCGGGACAGGGGCCCCGAGCAGTACTTC
V: TRBV5-6
D: TRBD1
J: TRBJ2-7
size: NA

CDR3: CASSQAGGPNF
DNA: TGTGCCAGCTCCCAAGCGGGAGGGCCGAACTTC
V: TRBV18
D: TRBD2
J: TRBJ2-5
size: once

CDR3: CAWSAPPGLETQYF
DNA: TGTGCCTGGAGCGCGCCCCCAGGGCTGGAGACCCAGTACTTC
V: TRBV30
D: NA
J: TRBJ2-5
size: NA